This T cell receptor beta chain emerged from a study of Ad26.COV2.S vaccination and SARS-CoV-2 variants. Study in general: Once, or twice with 56 days between doses, Ad26.COV2.S was given intramuscularly.

Regarding treatment: roughly 20 received Ad26.COV2.S at low or high dose, single or two shots; a few received placebo; per-sample allocation not given. Collection of samples fell on day 63 after the first vaccine or placebo injection. An adult donor aged 18-55 years was enrolled in Boston. This clone was found once. The antigen remains undetermined. Overall study results and limits: Measurements of TCR breadth and depth may have given underestimates of the total T cell responses.

Sequenced by immunoSEQ multiplex PCR; TCRdb stores in-frame clones only, minus some. In the table there are hundreds of thousands of clones, 85% to 90% of which are singletons. The CDR3 length is 13 residues. V was trimmed by 7 bases and J by 5 bases, leaving 14 bases between them. Germline CDR1 and CDR2: MRHNA and SNTAGT. The receptor comes from a person between 18 and 59 years old who received the Ad26.COV2.S COVID-19 vaccine or a placebo. Sample: peripheral blood, taken in a trial of Ad26.COV2.S vaccine versus placebo. The chain uses TRBV6-4 and TRBJ2-5; no definite D call. The CDR3: CASNRGPQETQYF. The CDR3 region has the DNA TGTGCCAGCAACCGAGGCCCACAGGAGACCCAGTACTTC.